These 21 T cell receptor beta chains originate from one sample sequenced in a study of blood T cell repertoires in COVID-19 (TCRdb year 2020). To prepare the library, the immunoSEQ multiplex PCR assay was applied. The immuneACCESS repertoire file appears here via TCRdb, limited to in-frame rearrangements. These files lack a portion of the clones; in checked studies, under half of the deficit traces to unresolved V genes, and the cause of the others is not known. The sample contains approximately 390,000 clones, roughly 90% of them found a single time. The top ten constitute 6.5% of the sample. Sequencing input: peripheral blood. Receptor source: a man between 18 and 29 years old with active or convalescent COVID-19.

The chain has TRBV21-1 and TRBJ1-4; the D segment call TRBD1 is taken from the table without a DNA check. TRBV21-1 is flagged as a pseudogene. The CDR3 has 18 residues. The CDR3 DNA is TGTGCCAGCAGCGGGACCGGGACATGCAGAGGAACTAATGAAAAACTGTTTTTT. It is translated as CASSGTGTCRGTNEKLFF.

The sample holds one count of this clone. The chain recombines TRBV6-5 with TRBJ1-2; 9 bases are a match to TRBD1. This CDR3 is built from 16 residues. Per the germline V gene, CDR1 is MNHEY and CDR2 is SVGAGI. V shed 1 base and J 2 bases; nucleotides not matched to a gene: 5. CDR3 amino acids: CASSYFGTGNNYGYTF. CDR3 nucleotides: TGTGCCAGCAGTTACTTTGGGACAGGGAACAACTATGGCTACACCTTC.

V and J are TRBV6-2 or TRBV6-3 and TRBJ2-3; D uncertain. Germline loops: CDR1 MNHEY, CDR2 SVGEGT. The germline V and J ends were trimmed by 5 bases and 3 bases, with 12 bases remaining between them. The CDR3 runs 14 residues. The CDR3 spells CASSNYPGTDTQYF. The CDR3 nucleotides are TGTGCCAGCAGTAATTACCCGGGTACAGATACGCAGTATTTT.

The V and J genes are TRBV7-3 and TRBJ2-1; 8 bases map to TRBD1. Trimming took 4 bases from V and 4 from J; bases not matched to a gene: 6. The length of the CDR3 is 15 residues. Germline V gives CDR1 SGHTA, CDR2 FQGTGA. For the CDR3, the DNA is TGTGCCAGCAGCTCGGACAGGGTATCTTACAATGAGCAGTTCTTC. It translates to CASSSDRVSYNEQFF.

This chain joins TRBV28 and TRBJ1-2; 12 nucleotides match TRBD1. Trimming cost V 1 base and J 8 bases; bases outside gene matches: 8. Germline lookup yields CDR1 MDHEN and CDR2 SYDVKM. The CDR3 length is 16 residues. CDR3 residues: CASSLFGDRGRLGYTF. CDR3 DNA sequence: TGTGCCAGCAGTTTATTCGGGGACAGGGGGCGTTTAGGCTACACCTTC.

The rearrangement links TRBV5-8 to TRBJ2-7; 10 bases fit TRBD1. Trimming at V came to 7 bases and at J to 1 base, leaving 2 bases not matched to a gene. In germline, CDR1 is SGHTS, CDR2 YDEGEE. This CDR3 region has 13 residues. The CDR3 sequence is CASRDRGSYEQYF. The CDR3, as DNA: TGTGCCAGCCGGGACAGGGGATCCTACGAGCAGTACTTC. Full variable domain (outside the CDR3, taken from reference TRBV5-8 and TRBJ2-7): EAGVTQSPTHLIKTRGQQATLRCSPISGHTSVYWYQQALGLGLQFLLWYDEGEERNRGNFPPRFSGRQFPNYSSELNVNALELEDSALYLCASRDRGSYEQYFGPGTRLTVT.

Remarks on this clone: Other DNA sequences in the same sample also yield this CDR3. The chain recombines TRBV7-3 with TRBJ2-5; 9 bases line up with TRBD1. This CDR3 is built from 14 residues. Germline-derived CDR1 and CDR2 are SGHTA and FQGTGA. With 4 bases clipped from V and 5 bases from J, the junction kept 5 bases outside the gene matches. Here the CDR3 DNA reads TGTGCCAGCAGCTCCACAGGGGGCAGGGAGACCCAGTACTTC. This translates into CASSSTGGRETQYF.

The CDR3, as DNA: TGTGCCATCAGTGAGCCAAGGGGGTTGAACACTGAAGCTTTCTTT. Its protein is CAISEPRGLNTEAFF. This sequence joins TRBV10-3 and TRBJ1-1; tentatively, D is TRBD1 (6 bases). V was cut by 2 bases and J by 0 bases, with 10 bases left in between. The germline V gene encodes CDR1 ENHRY and CDR2 SYGVKD. This CDR3 has 15 amino acids.

The V and J genes are TRBV28 and TRBJ1-5; 9 bases map to TRBD1. Per the germline V gene, CDR1 is MDHEN and CDR2 is SYDVKM. The CDR3 runs to 15 residues. J was trimmed by 6 bases and V by 1 base; bases with no gene match: 4. The CDR3 is CASSLLQGAGQPQHF. The CDR3 nucleotides are TGTGCCAGCAGTTTATTACAGGGGGCAGGTCAGCCCCAGCATTTT.

The V and J genes are TRBV19 and TRBJ2-3; perhaps TRBD2 as D (5 bases). Germline values: CDR1 LNHDA, CDR2 SQIVND (reference sequence). The CDR3 length is 13 residues. Trimming removed 6 bases at V and 5 bases at J, with 12 bases between. The CDR3 protein is CASSPSLRDTQYF. For the CDR3, the DNA is TGTGCCAGTAGCCCTAGCCTCCGAGATACGCAGTATTTT. Filled out from reference TRBV19 and TRBJ2-3, the complete variable domain reads DGGITQSPKYLFRKEGQNVTLSCEQNLNHDAMYWYRQDPGQGLRLIYYSQIVNDFQKGDIAEGYSVSREKKESFPLTVTSAQKNPTAFYLCASSPSLRDTQYFGPGTRLTVL.

Comments on this clone: Germline is not matched at one junction end, which may reflect a read error. V is TRBV4-1 and J is TRBJ2-6; D may be TRBD1 (5 bases). In germline, CDR1 is MGHRA, CDR2 YSYEKL. There are 16 residues in the CDR3. The CDR3 DNA reads as TGCGCCAGCAGCCCCCTCGGTGGTGGTGGGGCCAACGTGCTGACTTTC. Its protein product is CASSPLGGGGANVLTF.

The chain carries TRBV11-2 and TRBJ2-7; possible D gene TRBD2, 6 bases. CDR3 size: 15 residues. The germline CDR1 and CDR2 sequences are SGHAT and FQNNGV. V gave up 0 bases and J gave up 0 bases, with 9 bases separating them. The chain's CDR3 is CASSLDGSRSYEQYF. The CDR3 DNA sequence: TGTGCCAGCAGCTTAGACGGGAGCCGCTCCTACGAGCAGTACTTC.

V and J are TRBV7-3 and TRBJ2-5; 8 bases align to TRBD1. Losses at the gene ends were 1 base for V and 5 bases for J; bases not matched to a gene: 6. Looked up from germline, CDR1 is SGHTA and CDR2 is FQGTGA. This CDR3 has 15 residues. In DNA, the CDR3 is TGTGCCAGCAGCTTAAGTGGGACAGGTCGCGAGACCCAGTACTTC. As protein: CASSLSGTGRETQYF.

The CDR3 bases are TGTGCCAGCTCACCACCGGGACAGTTCCCTGAAAAACTGTTTTTT. Protein sequence: CASSPPGQFPEKLFF. The chain is built from TRBV18 and TRBJ1-4; 7 bases line up with TRBD1. CDR1 KGHSH and CDR2 LQKENI come from the germline V gene. This CDR3 is 15 amino acids long. J was trimmed by 7 bases and V by 0 bases; bases with no gene match: 5.

The V call is TRBV4-3, the J call TRBJ2-1, with 9 bases fitting TRBD2. This CDR3 comprises 18 residues. V gave up 3 bases and J gave up 7 bases; unmatched junction bases: 16. CDR1 is LGHNA, CDR2 YSLEER, per germline. The CDR3 reads CASSQRRGSGSIFNEQFF. CDR3 bases: TGCGCCAGCAGCCAGAGGCGGGGTAGCGGGAGTATCTTTAATGAGCAGTTCTTC.

The chain is built from TRBV9 and TRBJ2-1, with D uncertain. The CDR3 covers 12 residues. Germline CDR1 reads SGDLS; CDR2 reads YYNGEE. Trimming left V 2 bases short and J 6 bases short, with 6 bases between. In nucleotides, the CDR3 is TGTGCCAGCAGCGTGCAAGCCAATGAGCAGTTCTTC. This codes for CASSVQANEQFF.

The V call is TRBV19, the J call TRBJ2-6, with 9 positions matching TRBD1. The CDR3 loop spans 16 amino acids. With 9 bases clipped from V and 1 base from J, the junction kept 7 bases outside the gene matches. CDR1 is LNHDA, CDR2 SQIVND, per germline (reference sequence). CDR3 nucleotide sequence: TGTGCCAGCTGGACAGGGGCTCTTTCTGGGGCCAACGTCCTGACTTTC. This translates into CASWTGALSGANVLTF.

The table lists this clone with a count of one. The rearrangement joins TRBV6-5 to TRBJ2-5; a weak D match, TRBD1 (6 bases). V lost 8 bases, J lost 5 bases, and 21 bases lay in between. This CDR3 is 15 amino acids long. Germline CDR1 is MNHEY and CDR2 is SVGAGI. The DNA of the CDR3 is TGTGCCAGCTCCTTAGGGGGTCGTCTTGGGGAGACCCAGTACTTC. Protein product: CASSLGGRLGETQYF.

The chain is built from TRBV3-1 (or the pseudogene TRBV3-2) and TRBJ1-2; D remains unclear. V shed 0 bases and J shed 2 bases, with 13 bases lying between them. Germline loops: CDR1 LGHDT, CDR2 YNNKEL (reference sequence). CDR3 length: 16 residues. The CDR3 loop is CASSQDNPSMNYGYTF. CDR3 nucleotides: TGTGCCAGCAGCCAAGATAATCCCAGTATGAACTATGGCTACACCTTC.

The chain uses TRBV4-3 and TRBJ2-5; a possible D gene is TRBD2 (6 bases). The V end was cut by 0 bases, the J end by 2 bases, with 19 bases between. The CDR3 consists of 18 residues. Germline V lookup: CDR1 LGHNA, CDR2 YSLEER. CDR3 residues: CASSQELGGAGGQETQYF. CDR3 DNA sequence: TGCGCCAGCAGCCAAGAATTAGGCGGGGCTGGGGGGCAAGAGACCCAGTACTTC.

CDR3 residues: CASSQDPGGAQETQYF. The CDR3 DNA reads TGCGCCAGCAGCCAAGATCCGGGGGGGGCCCAAGAGACCCAGTACTTC. The gene calls are TRBV4-1 and TRBJ2-5, with 8 bases matching TRBD2. CDR1 is MGHRA, CDR2 YSYEKL, per germline. J was trimmed by 1 base and V by 0 bases; bases with no gene match: 4. The CDR3 is 16 amino acids.